Following are 18 T cell receptor beta chains from one sample sequenced in a study of blood T cell repertoires in COVID-19. Sequencing was performed with immunoSEQ multiplex PCR; in TCRdb, only in-frame clones are kept and a portion is missing. In the table there are 440,000 or so clones, about 88% of which are singletons. Sequenced material: peripheral blood. These receptors all stem from a woman in her 40s with COVID-19, enrolled during active disease.

The J gene is TRBJ1-2, the V gene TRBV4-2; 11 nucleotides agree with TRBD1. CDR1 and CDR2 (germline): LGHNA, YNFKEQ. The trim removed 1 base at V and 5 bases at J, leaving 6 bases unmatched. CDR3 length equals 16 residues. The CDR3 DNA follows: TGTGCCAGCAGCCAAGCTTGGACAGGGGGCACGTATGGCTACACCTTC. As protein: CASSQAWTGGTYGYTF.

A single count supports this clone. V usage is TRBV7-3 and J usage is TRBJ2-6; D is unclear. Trimming removed 1 base at V and 0 bases at J, with 10 bases between. From germline, CDR1 is SGHTA and CDR2 FQGTGA. There are 17 residues in the CDR3. CDR3 bases: TGTGCCAGCAGCTTAATGGGCAGCCCCTCTGGGGCCAACGTCCTGACTTTC. Its translation: CASSLMGSPSGANVLTF.

The chain has TRBV5-4 and TRBJ2-1; D is perhaps TRBD2 (7 bases). V was pared by 0 bases and J by 3 bases, with 10 bases between. CDR1 is SGHNT and CDR2 is YYREEE in the germline V gene (reference sequence). The CDR3 is made up of 15 amino acids. The CDR3 loop reads CASSLAGGRYNEQFF. The CDR3 DNA follows: TGTGCCAGCAGCTTGGCGGGGGGCCGCTACAATGAGCAGTTCTTC.

In this sample, this clone turned up once. The V and J genes are TRBV9 and TRBJ1-6, with 7 bases aligning to TRBD1. The V and J ends lost 3 bases and 14 bases, in that order; junction bases with no gene match: 14. CDR1 and CDR2 from the germline V gene are SGDLS and YYNGEE. The CDR3 extends over 15 amino acids. CDR3 sequence: CASSEGGFVPVTLHF. CDR3 nucleotide sequence: TGTGCCAGCAGCGAAGGGGGCTTCGTCCCAGTCACCCTCCACTTT.

The rearrangement links TRBV5-4 to TRBJ2-3; the match to TRBD1 covers 12 bases. V shed 4 bases, J shed 7 bases, and the junction held 13 bases outside the gene matches. This CDR3 has 17 residues. Germline CDR1 is SGHNT and CDR2 is YYREEE (reference sequence). CDR3 DNA sequence: TGTGCCAGCAGCCTCCCGGGGGACAGGGGGCGGTTTAATACGCAGTATTTT. It is translated as CASSLPGDRGRFNTQYF.

The V call is TRBV10-3, the J call TRBJ2-1; 7 bases line up with TRBD2. Germline CDR1 ENHRY, CDR2 SYGVKD. The CDR3 runs 13 residues. V lost 9 bases, J lost 8 bases, and 10 bases stayed unmatched. In DNA form, the CDR3 reads TGTGCCATGGCGGGAGTGTATGGGGATGAGCAGTTCTTC. It translates to CAMAGVYGDEQFF.

This clone has just one count. The chain carries TRBV9 and TRBJ1-3, with D perhaps TRBD1 (5 bases). The CDR3 loop spans 16 amino acids. V lost 4 bases and J 4 bases, leaving 18 bases between the germline ends. Germline lookup yields CDR1 SGDLS and CDR2 YYNGEE. CDR3 sequence reads: CASSTFHQGPGNTIYF. As DNA, the CDR3 is TGTGCCAGCAGCACATTTCACCAGGGCCCCGGAAACACCATATATTTT.

The CDR3 nucleotides are TGTGCCAGCAGCTCTGGACAGGGGAATTCACCCCTCCACTTT. Protein product: CASSSGQGNSPLHF. This chain uses TRBV7-3 with TRBJ1-6; 9 bases match TRBD1. CDR1 is SGHTA, CDR2 FQGTGA, per germline. The CDR3 length is 14 residues. Trimming at V came to 4 bases and at J to 7 bases, leaving 2 bases not matched to a gene.

The chain combines TRBV18 with TRBJ1-1, with D perhaps TRBD1 (5 bases). CDR3 size: 13 residues. Germline V gene sequence: CDR1 KGHSH, CDR2 LQKENI. Trimming took 0 bases from V and 8 from J, leaving 10 bases between them. CDR3 sequence: CASSPPFRVEAFF. The CDR3 nucleotides read TGTGCCAGCTCACCACCATTCAGGGTGGAAGCTTTCTTT.

This chain joins TRBV7-2 and TRBJ1-5; no clear D. CDR1 is SGHTA and CDR2 is FQGNSA in the germline V gene. This CDR3 is 14 amino acids long. V was shortened by 5 bases and J by 2 bases, with 10 bases between the two germline ends. The CDR3 coding sequence is TGTGCCAGCAGCACTAGGGCTGGCAATCAGCCCCAGCATTTT. Its protein is CASSTRAGNQPQHF.

The rearrangement links TRBV18 to TRBJ1-2, with D perhaps TRBD1 (5 bases). The CDR3 is made up of 14 amino acids. With 3 bases removed from V and 2 bases from J, the gap between germline ends came to 10 bases. The germline V gene has CDR1 KGHSH and CDR2 LQKENI. DNA for the CDR3: TGTGCCAGCTCACCTGGAGACAGAAACTATGGCTACACCTTC. This gives the protein CASSPGDRNYGYTF.

The chain recombines TRBV5-4 with TRBJ2-2, with a possible D match to TRBD1 (5 bases). Germline CDR1 SGHNT, CDR2 YYREEE (reference sequence). The CDR3 has 16 residues. The ends were cut back, 4 bases at V and 4 bases at J, with 17 bases in the middle. CDR3 nucleotide sequence: TGTGCCAGCAGCCGAGGACAATCCCAGGGCACCGGGGAGCTGTTTTTT. Translating gives CASSRGQSQGTGELFF.

The chain uses TRBV29-1 and TRBJ1-1; D uncertain. Deletions cut 7 bases from V and 7 bases from J, with 13 bases between. There are 11 residues in the CDR3. Germline CDR1 and CDR2: SQVTM and ANQGSEA. The CDR3 is CSATGDLEAFF. In nucleotides, the CDR3 is TGCAGCGCAACCGGGGATCTTGAAGCTTTCTTT.

DNA for the CDR3: TGTGCCAGCAGCCACCTTTTTGGGCGGGGGGGGAGCGAGCAGTACTTC. Encoded protein: CASSHLFGRGGSEQYF. The chain has TRBV7-2 and TRBJ2-7, with TRBD2 identical over 9 bases. Germline V gene lookup returns CDR1 SGHTA and CDR2 FQGNSA. CDR3 length: 16 amino acids. After removal of 5 bases from V and 6 bases from J, the junction contained 14 bases not matched to a gene.

The rearrangement links TRBV28 to TRBJ1-5; perhaps TRBD1 as D (5 bases). The CDR3 is made up of 15 amino acids. V was cut by 7 bases and J by 0 bases, with 13 bases left in between. From germline, CDR1 is MDHEN and CDR2 SYDVKM. The CDR3 region has the DNA TGTGCCAGCAAAGAGTTACAGGCTAGCAATCAGCCCCAGCATTTT. Encoded protein: CASKELQASNQPQHF. The whole variable domain, remainder taken from reference TRBV28 and TRBJ1-5, is DVKVTQSSRYLVKRTGEKVFLECVQDMDHENMFWYRQDPGLGLRLIYFSYDVKMKEKGDIPEGYSVSREKKERFSLILESASTNQTSMYLCASKELQASNQPQHFGDGTRLSIL.

The chain joins TRBV10-3 to TRBJ1-5; no clear D. The length of the CDR3 is 16 residues. V was trimmed by 11 bases and J by 0 bases, leaving 20 bases between them. CDR1 ENHRY and CDR2 SYGVKD come from the germline V gene. CDR3 sequence reads: CAAHPGGSYSNQPQHF. The CDR3 DNA sequence: TGTGCCGCCCATCCGGGAGGCAGCTATAGCAATCAGCCCCAGCATTTT.

This chain uses TRBV27 with TRBJ1-4; D is undetermined. Per germline, CDR1 MNHEY and CDR2 SMNVEV (reference sequence). Trimming shortened V by 2 bases and J by 5 bases, and 9 bases separated the two germline ends. The CDR3 runs to 14 residues. This CDR3 reads CASSLRAPNEKLFF. The CDR3 DNA follows: TGTGCCAGCAGTTTACGCGCCCCAAATGAAAAACTGTTTTTT.

V and J are TRBV6-6 and TRBJ1-2; 9 nucleotides match TRBD1. The CDR3 has 14 residues. With V trimmed by 10 bases and J by 6 bases, 12 bases remained unmatched. Looked up from germline, CDR1 is MNHNY and CDR2 is SVGAGI (reference sequence). CDR3 coding DNA: TGTGCCACGACCGGGACAGGGAGGTCCGATGGCTACACCTTC. This translates into CATTGTGRSDGYTF.